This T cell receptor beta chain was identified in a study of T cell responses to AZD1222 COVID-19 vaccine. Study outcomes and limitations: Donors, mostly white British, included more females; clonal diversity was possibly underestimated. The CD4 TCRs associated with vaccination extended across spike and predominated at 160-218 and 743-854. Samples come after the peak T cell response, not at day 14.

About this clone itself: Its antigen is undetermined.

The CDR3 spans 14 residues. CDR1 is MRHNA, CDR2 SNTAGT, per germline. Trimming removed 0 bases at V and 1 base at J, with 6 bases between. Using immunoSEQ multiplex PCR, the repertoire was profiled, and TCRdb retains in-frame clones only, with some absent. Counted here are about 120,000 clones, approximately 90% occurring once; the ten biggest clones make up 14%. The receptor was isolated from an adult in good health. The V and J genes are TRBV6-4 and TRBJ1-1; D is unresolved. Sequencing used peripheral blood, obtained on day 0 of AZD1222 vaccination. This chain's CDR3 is CASSDSSENTEAFF. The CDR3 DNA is TGTGCCAGCAGTGACTCGTCCGAGAACACTGAAGCTTTCTTT.